This T cell receptor (beta chain) was recovered during a study of Graves' ophthalmopathy and Graves' hyperthyroidism. Germline-derived CDR1 and CDR2 are DFQATT and SNEGSKA (reference sequence). Trimming stripped 2 bases from V and 0 bases from J, with 16 bases between. This CDR3 contains 16 residues. This clonotype appeared many times. Using RNA transcripts, the TCR beta CDR3 regions were amplified. HTBI primers were employed in first-round RT-PCR, then a second-round multiplex PCR followed. Each CDR3 protein gets one entry after TCRdb re-called the multiplex PCR reads with MiXCR. The sample has 900,000 to 1,200,000 distinct CDR3 sequences, about 36% seen once.

The sequencing sample was made of peripheral blood or thyroid tissue (not recorded which). The chain employs TRBV20-1 and TRBJ1-1, with a tentative D call TRBD1 (5 bases). The clonotype originates from an adult man with Graves' hyperthyroidism. The CDR3 sequence is CSARTEGRGMNTEAFF. As DNA, the CDR3 is TGCAGTGCTAGAACCGAGGGGCGGGGAATGAACACTGAAGCTTTCTTT.